The source of this T cell receptor beta chain is a study of shared clonotypes between healthy human individuals. TCRdb's table, derived via immunoSEQ multiplex PCR, lists solely in-frame clones and lacks some. The sample consists of approximately 400,000 clones, around 96% of them appearing once. This clone was recorded only once. The origin of this receptor is a man younger than 45 in good health. The sequenced sample consisted of memory CD8+ T cells sorted from blood. Subset in this sample: CD45RO+ cells pooled with CCR7-negative TemRA cells.

CDR3 nucleotide sequence: TGTGCCAGCCTACGTAGGGCGCACCTCCAAGAGACCCAGTACTTC. Amino acids: CASLRRAHLQETQYF. The rearrangement links TRBV28 to TRBJ2-5; no clear D. V dropped 8 bases and J dropped 1 base, with 17 bases sitting between them. This CDR3 has 15 residues. CDR1 MDHEN and CDR2 SYDVKM come from the germline V gene.